This T cell receptor (beta chain) was captured in a study of memory CD4+ T cells and cytomegalovirus serostatus. Regarding the study as a whole: About two fifths of the roughly 150 known CMV-associated TCRbeta sequences appeared in CD4+ memory.

A word on this clone: Its antigen remains unknown.

The assay was immunoSEQ multiplex PCR, and TCRdb's table has in-frame clones only and misses some. The sample carries about 52,000 clones, 60% to 80% recorded once. Single viable CD3+CD4+CD8-CD45RO+ cells were sorted as the memory CD4+ T cells. CMV serostatus came from serum IgG against pp150, pp28, p38, p52. Material: memory CD4+ T cells from blood. This TCR derives from an adult in good health and CMV-seronegative.

CDR3 region: CASSVVGGSAYNEQFF. Written as DNA, the CDR3 is TGTGCCAGCAGCGTAGTTGGGGGCTCGGCTTACAATGAGCAGTTCTTC. The chain uses TRBV9 and TRBJ2-1, with D possibly being TRBD1 (6 bases). Germline CDR1 reads SGDLS; CDR2 reads YYNGEE. The CDR3 totals 16 residues. V was cut by 0 bases and J by 4 bases, with 14 bases left in between.